The T cell receptor (beta chain) under discussion was sequenced for a study of blood T cell repertoires in COVID-19. Using immunoSEQ multiplex PCR, the repertoire was profiled, and TCRdb retains in-frame clones only, with some absent. The data hold around 130,000 clones, with around 88% observed a single time. This CDR3 has 14 amino acids. Germline V gene sequence: CDR1 MRHNA, CDR2 SNTAGT. V lost 4 bases to trimming and J lost 3 bases, with 11 bases between them. The source material was peripheral blood. The V call is TRBV6-4, the J call TRBJ2-3; D is possibly TRBD1 (7 bases). The source of this sequence is a middle-aged man with active or convalescent COVID-19. CDR3 coding DNA: TGTGCCAGCAGTGCGACAGGGAGGACAGATACGCAGTATTTT. This sequence encodes CASSATGRTDTQYF.